Listed here are 27 T cell receptor beta chains from one sample, sequenced in a study of CD8 T cells in Susac syndrome. When the RNA was reverse transcribed, random hexamers were used with an input of about 0.5 to 1 ug. MiXCR was run by TCRdb on the immunoSEQ multiplex PCR reads, yielding one entry per CDR3 protein. There are about 120,000 distinct CDR3 sequences in the sample; 94% occur only once, and around 0.13% lies in the top ten. Sequenced: CD4+ T cells from PBMCs. The receptors shown here come from a human donor with multiple sclerosis.

The chain couples TRBV25-1 to TRBJ1-1; unclear D gene. The V gene's germline CDR1 is MGHDK and CDR2 SYGVNS. Trimming stripped 3 bases from V and 3 bases from J, with 8 bases between. The CDR3 contains 13 residues. The CDR3 reads CASSERRDTEAFF. In DNA form, the CDR3 reads TGTGCCAGCAGTGAGAGAAGGGACACTGAAGCTTTCTTT.

The J gene is TRBJ2-7, the V gene TRBV5-6, with 8 bases fitting TRBD1. Germline loops: CDR1 SGHDT, CDR2 YYEEEE. Unmatched junction bases numbered 9, after V lost 9 bases and J lost 1 base. The CDR3 contains 14 residues. CDR3 region: CATGHRGRSYEQYF. For the CDR3, the DNA is TGTGCCACCGGCCACAGGGGGAGATCCTACGAGCAGTACTTC.

This chain connects TRBV3-1 to TRBJ1-1, with TRBD1 matching 8 bases. CDR1 and CDR2 (germline): LGHDT, YNNKEL (reference sequence). CDR3 length: 14 residues. J was trimmed by 3 bases and V by 3 bases; bases with no gene match: 3. The CDR3, as DNA: TGTGCCAGCAGCCACGACAGGGGAGACACTGAAGCTTTCTTT. It codes for CASSHDRGDTEAFF.

The chain employs TRBV5-1 and TRBJ2-7; the D gene is possibly TRBD1 (6 bases). V was cut by 4 bases and J by 5 bases, with 10 bases left in between. The V gene's germline CDR1 is SGHRS and CDR2 YFSETQ. The CDR3 contains 12 residues. CDR3 sequence: CASSDYRDEQYF. CDR3 nucleotide sequence: TGCGCCAGCAGCGATTACAGGGACGAGCAGTACTTC.

The V call is TRBV29-1, the J call TRBJ1-2; D might be TRBD1 (5 bases). Trimming took off 7 bases at V and 6 bases at J, with 18 bases between the two ends. CDR3 length: 13 residues. The germline CDR1 and CDR2 sequences are SQVTM and ANQGSEA. The CDR3 loop is CSAGTRVWNGYTF. DNA for the CDR3: TGCAGCGCCGGAACCAGGGTGTGGAATGGCTACACCTTC.

CDR3 protein: CASSEPTISEKLFF. CDR3 sequence (DNA): TGTGCCAGCAGTGAACCCACCATCAGTGAAAAACTGTTTTTT. The genes are TRBV2 and TRBJ1-4; D call uncertain. Germline lookup yields CDR1 SNHLY and CDR2 FYNNEI. The V end lost 2 bases, the J end lost 7 bases, and 11 bases lay between the germline ends. The CDR3 length is 14 residues.

The V call is TRBV29-1, the J call TRBJ1-2, with TRBD1 matching over 8 bases. With 0 bases clipped from V and 8 bases from J, the junction kept 14 bases outside the gene matches. The CDR3 extends over 16 amino acids. The germline V gene has CDR1 SQVTM and CDR2 ANQGSEA. This CDR3 reads CSVEDARTGQGLGYTF. For the CDR3, the DNA is TGCAGCGTTGAAGACGCCCGAACCGGACAGGGACTGGGCTACACCTTC.

This chain links TRBV7-9 with TRBJ2-1, with D possibly matching TRBD2 (6 bases). This CDR3 is 14 amino acids long. Germline loops: CDR1 SEHNR, CDR2 FQNEAQ (reference sequence). Trimming stripped 5 bases from V and 8 bases from J, with 16 bases between. This CDR3 reads CASSPSGLSHEQFF. In DNA form, the CDR3 reads TGTGCCAGCAGCCCATCTGGACTATCCCATGAGCAGTTCTTC.

The rearrangement uses TRBV6-5 and TRBJ2-7; 14 bases are a match to TRBD2. V lost 4 bases and J lost 6; bases outside the gene matches: 5. Germline V lookup: CDR1 MNHEY, CDR2 SVGAGI. This CDR3 spans 15 amino acids. The DNA of the CDR3 is TGTGCCAGCAGTTTGGGACTAGCGGGAGAGGGCGAGCAGTACTTC. Encoded protein: CASSLGLAGEGEQYF.

The chain couples TRBV18 to TRBJ2-7, with D possibly matching TRBD2 (5 bases). The CDR3 extends over 16 amino acids. V lost 0 bases, J lost 2 bases, and 14 bases lay in between. Germline V gene lookup returns CDR1 KGHSH and CDR2 LQKENI. CDR3 DNA sequence: TGTGCCAGCTCACCACCCCTCTACCGGAGGCCCTACGAGCAGTACTTC. Protein product: CASSPPLYRRPYEQYF.

The chain couples TRBV24-1 to TRBJ2-3, with D perhaps matching TRBD2 (5 bases). V was pared by 5 bases and J by 4 bases, with 6 bases between. Germline loops: CDR1 KGHDR, CDR2 SFDVKD. There are 12 residues in the CDR3. CDR3 nucleotides: TGTGCCACCAGTGCGGGGTCAGATACGCAGTATTTT. Its translation: CATSAGSDTQYF.

The table lists this clonotype with a few counts. The V call is TRBV7-2, the J call TRBJ1-2, with TRBD1 identical over 8 bases. The CDR3 is 13 amino acids. V shed 5 bases and J 7 bases; nucleotides not matched to a gene: 6. CDR1 and CDR2 (germline): SGHTA, FQGNSA. CDR3 in DNA: TGTGCCAGCAGCCTTCAGACAGGGGTTGGCTACACCTTC. Protein sequence: CASSLQTGVGYTF.

The V and J genes are TRBV20-1 and TRBJ2-7; a possible D gene is TRBD1 (5 bases). This CDR3 region has 13 residues. V dropped 2 bases and J dropped 2 bases, with 10 bases sitting between them. CDR1 is DFQATT and CDR2 is SNEGSKA in the germline V gene (reference sequence). The CDR3 protein is CSARKAGPYEQYF. As DNA, the CDR3 is TGCAGTGCTAGAAAGGCAGGGCCCTACGAGCAGTACTTC.

This chain uses TRBV19 with TRBJ2-7; D remains unclear. The CDR3 has 13 amino acids. V dropped 5 bases and J dropped 1 base, with 9 bases sitting between them. From germline, CDR1 is LNHDA and CDR2 SQIVND (reference sequence). CDR3 sequence reads: CASSSSPSYEQYF. Here the CDR3 DNA reads TGTGCCAGTAGTTCTTCACCTTCCTACGAGCAGTACTTC.

This chain connects TRBV2 to TRBJ2-2; TRBD2 agrees at 10 bases. Germline V gene data show CDR1 as SNHLY and CDR2 as FYNNEI. CDR3 length: 17 residues. J was trimmed by 5 bases and V by 6 bases; bases with no gene match: 12. DNA of the CDR3: TGTGCCAGCAGGGGGTTGCTAGCGGGAGTGAGTACCGGGGAGCTGTTTTTT. Amino acid sequence: CASRGLLAGVSTGELFF.

The chain employs TRBV29-1 and TRBJ2-5; tentatively, D is TRBD1 (6 bases). Germline V gene data show CDR1 as SQVTM and CDR2 as ANQGSEA. V was clipped by 5 bases and J by 4 bases, with 20 bases between them. The CDR3 has 15 amino acids. The DNA of the CDR3 is TGCAGCGTTCATCCGTCCAGGGAGACAGGAGAGACCCAGTACTTC. It is translated as CSVHPSRETGETQYF.

The J gene is TRBJ1-5, the V gene TRBV6-1; TRBD1 might be the D (5 bases). The germline V gene has CDR1 MNHNS and CDR2 SASEGT. This CDR3 comprises 13 residues. V lost 8 bases and J lost 1, with 9 bases in between. The CDR3, as DNA: TGTGCCAGCCATCACAGGAGCAATCAGCCCCAGCATTTT. Translation gives CASHHRSNQPQHF.

The chain employs TRBV29-1 and TRBJ1-2; tentative D call: TRBD1 (5 bases). The CDR3 runs 12 residues. The V gene's germline CDR1 is SQVTM and CDR2 ANQGSEA. V was clipped by 2 bases and J by 8 bases, with 12 bases between them. CDR3 nucleotide sequence: TGCAGCGTTGAATCAGGGTCAGGGGGCTACACCTTC. Translating gives CSVESGSGGYTF.

V is TRBV5-6 and J is TRBJ1-1, with D possibly matching TRBD1 (6 bases). CDR3 length equals 18 residues. The ends were cut back, 3 bases at V and 6 bases at J, with 27 bases in the middle. Germline values: CDR1 SGHDT, CDR2 YYEEEE. The CDR3 DNA is TGTGCCAGCAGCTCTTCTAGGGGGGTGTGGGGTCGAGGCGCTGAAGCTTTCTTT. Amino acid sequence: CASSSSRGVWGRGAEAFF.

This chain connects TRBV15 to TRBJ2-1, with unresolved D. Per the germline V gene, CDR1 is LNHNV and CDR2 is YYDKDF (reference sequence). Trimming left V 5 bases short and J 8 bases short, with 10 bases between. CDR3 size: 12 residues. The CDR3 bases are TGTGCCACCAGCGGAGCAGGAGATGAGCAGTTCTTC. This encodes CATSGAGDEQFF.

The chain carries TRBV5-1 and TRBJ2-5; D is perhaps TRBD1 (5 bases). The CDR3 has 12 residues. Germline values: CDR1 SGHRS, CDR2 YFSETQ. The V end was cut by 2 bases, the J end by 5 bases, with 7 bases between. The CDR3 reads CASSFDSETQYF. The CDR3 DNA is TGCGCCAGCAGCTTCGACAGCGAGACCCAGTACTTC.

The V gene is TRBV6-5, the J gene TRBJ2-7; unclear D gene. CDR1 MNHEY and CDR2 SVGAGI come from the germline V gene. This CDR3 has 13 amino acids. Trimming shortened V by 4 bases and J by 2 bases, and 9 bases separated the two germline ends. The CDR3: CASSSPGTYEQYF. Written as DNA, the CDR3 is TGTGCCAGCAGTTCCCCCGGAACCTACGAGCAGTACTTC.

The CDR3 sequence is CASSLTGTPGTDTQYF. The DNA of the CDR3 is TGTGCCAGCAGCCTGACCGGGACCCCTGGAACAGATACGCAGTATTTT. The rearrangement uses TRBV7-9 and TRBJ2-3; D possibly uses TRBD1 or TRBD2 (5 bases each). This CDR3 contains 16 residues. Trimming pared 5 bases from V and 3 bases from J, leaving 18 bases between. From germline, CDR1 is SEHNR and CDR2 FQNEAQ (reference sequence).

V gene TRBV19 combines with J gene TRBJ2-2, with no clear D. Germline V CDR1 and CDR2: LNHDA, SQIVND (reference sequence). The CDR3 contains 17 residues. With 0 bases removed from V and 1 base from J, the gap between germline ends came to 12 bases. The CDR3 region has the DNA TGTGCCAGTAGTATAGATAGAAGGCTCCAGAACACCGGGGAGCTGTTTTTT. This gives the protein CASSIDRRLQNTGELFF.

The chain joins TRBV5-1 to TRBJ1-2; the D is unclear. This CDR3 has 14 residues. Per the germline V gene, CDR1 is SGHRS and CDR2 is YFSETQ. V dropped 0 bases and J dropped 1 base, with 7 bases sitting between them. The DNA for the CDR3 is TGCGCCAGCAGCTTGGACATTTTTAACTATGGCTACACCTTC. It encodes CASSLDIFNYGYTF. Based on the CDR3 plus reference TRBV5-1 and TRBJ1-2, the full variable domain is KAGVTQTPRYLIKTRGQQVTLSCSPISGHRSVSWYQQTPGQGLQFLFEYFSETQRNKGNFPGRFSGRQFSNSRSEMNVSTLELGDSALYLCASSLDIFNYGYTFGSGTRLTVV.

J is TRBJ2-3 and V is TRBV7-9; 9 positions agree with TRBD2. The junction had 7 bases not matched to a gene; V was cut back by 3 bases and J by 3 bases. CDR1 SEHNR and CDR2 FQNEAQ come from the germline V gene (reference sequence). The CDR3 contains 16 residues. The CDR3 protein is CASSFLTSGPTDTQYF. The CDR3 bases are TGTGCCAGCAGCTTTCTTACTAGCGGGCCAACAGATACGCAGTATTTT.

The chain recombines TRBV5-1 with TRBJ2-5, with 7 bases matching TRBD1. Looked up from germline, CDR1 is SGHRS and CDR2 is YFSETQ. The CDR3 runs 14 residues. With 4 bases clipped from V and 4 bases from J, the junction kept 7 bases outside the gene matches. As DNA, the CDR3 is TGCGCCAGCAGCCAGACAAGGACAGGAGAGACCCAGTACTTC. This gives the protein CASSQTRTGETQYF.